A single sample gave rise to the 13 T cell receptor beta chains below, sequenced in a study of CD8+ T cells in alopecia areata. Sequencing used cDNA as its template, made by extracting RNA and reverse transcribing it. Libraries were prepared by immunoSEQ multiplex PCR; TCRdb keeps only in-frame clonotypes and omits some of them. The table has 65,000 to 75,000 clones, around 49% seen once; the top ten hold 17%. The sample in question was CD8+ T cells sorted from blood, obtained at week 0. The receptors originated from a human donor with alopecia areata.

This clone was counted a few times. The J gene is TRBJ2-4, the V gene TRBV5-5; possible D gene TRBD1, 6 bases. V was shortened by 3 bases and J by 10 bases, with 8 bases between the two germline ends. Per germline, CDR1 SGHKS and CDR2 YYEKEE (reference sequence). This CDR3 is built from 11 residues. The CDR3 is CASSSTGIQYF. In nucleotides, the CDR3 is TGTGCCAGCAGCTCTACAGGGATTCAGTACTTC.

The J gene is TRBJ2-1, the V gene TRBV29-1; 9 nucleotides match TRBD1. This CDR3 is built from 16 residues. V was pared by 6 bases and J by 4 bases, with 13 bases of the junction left unmatched. Germline V CDR1 and CDR2: SQVTM, ANQGSEA. Here the CDR3 DNA reads TGCAGCGTCCCACAGGGGGCCGCCTTCTCGTACAATGAGCAGTTCTTC. Translated, it gives CSVPQGAAFSYNEQFF.

This clone has more than one count but fewer than ten. The chain has TRBV4-1 and TRBJ2-3, with TRBD2 identical over 12 bases. This CDR3 contains 17 residues. With 4 bases clipped from V and 6 bases from J, the junction kept 11 bases outside the gene matches. Germline CDR1 MGHRA, CDR2 YSYEKL. The CDR3 loop reads CASSPGPSGRVSDTQYF. DNA for the CDR3: TGCGCCAGCAGCCCGGGGCCTAGCGGGAGGGTATCCGATACGCAGTATTTT.

This clone was seen just once. V gene TRBV4-1 combines with J gene TRBJ2-4, with D possibly being TRBD2 (6 bases). The CDR3 has 15 amino acids. Trimming shortened V by 0 bases and J by 3 bases, and 9 bases separated the two germline ends. From germline, CDR1 is MGHRA and CDR2 YSYEKL. The CDR3 reads CASSQEEGGKNIQYF. The CDR3 nucleotides read TGCGCCAGCAGCCAAGAGGAGGGTGGCAAAAACATTCAGTACTTC.

This clone was picked up a small number of times. This sequence joins TRBV19 and TRBJ2-7; the D gene is possibly TRBD1 (5 bases). Germline assignment: CDR1 LNHDA and CDR2 SQIVND (reference sequence). The CDR3 is 13 residues long. Trimming pared 4 bases from V and 2 bases from J, leaving 9 bases between. CDR3 nucleotide sequence: TGTGCCAGTAGTAGGGCAGGGACCTACGAGCAGTACTTC. Protein sequence: CASSRAGTYEQYF.

This clone showed up just a few times. The J gene is TRBJ2-1, the V gene TRBV28; D call uncertain. The germline V and J ends were trimmed by 5 bases and 8 bases, with 19 bases remaining between them. Germline V gene lookup returns CDR1 MDHEN and CDR2 SYDVKM. The CDR3 loop spans 15 amino acids. The CDR3 DNA is TGTGCCAGCAGTACCCCGGCCCCGGCGGTGGATGAGCAGTTCTTC. Encoded protein: CASSTPAPAVDEQFF.

This clone was observed a few times. The gene calls are TRBV29-1 and TRBJ2-1; tentative D call: TRBD2 (5 bases). CDR3 length equals 12 residues. Germline V lookup: CDR1 SQVTM, CDR2 ANQGSEA. Trimming shortened V by 2 bases and J by 9 bases, and 11 bases separated the two germline ends. The CDR3: CSVEPRAGEQFF. In nucleotides, the CDR3 is TGCAGCGTTGAACCTAGGGCGGGTGAGCAGTTCTTC.

The V and J genes are TRBV7-9 and TRBJ2-1; D is ambiguous. The CDR3 runs 13 residues. The V gene's germline CDR1 is SEHNR and CDR2 FQNEAQ (reference sequence). V lost 5 bases, J lost 9 bases, and 14 bases lay in between. CDR3 nucleotides: TGTGCCAGCAGCCCCCTGGAGACAATTGAGCAGTTCTTC. Its protein is CASSPLETIEQFF. Looking up the rest from reference TRBV7-9 and TRBJ2-1 gives the full variable domain: DTGVSQNPRHKITKRGQNVTFRCDPISEHNRLYWYRQTLGQGPEFLTYFQNEAQLEKSRLLSDRFSAERPKGSFSTLEIQRTEQGDSAMYLCASSPLETIEQFFGPGTRLTVL.

This clone was picked up a small number of times. The rearrangement uses TRBV29-1 and TRBJ1-2, with 8 bases identical to TRBD1. V was pared by 4 bases and J by 7 bases, with 5 bases of the junction left unmatched. This CDR3 is built from 12 residues. Germline V gene lookup returns CDR1 SQVTM and CDR2 ANQGSEA. This chain's CDR3 is CSVGTGLGGYTF. The CDR3 DNA sequence: TGCAGCGTTGGGACAGGGTTAGGTGGCTACACCTTC.

The chain has TRBV29-1 and TRBJ2-7; TRBD1 matches at 7 bases. CDR1 is SQVTM and CDR2 is ANQGSEA in the germline V gene. This CDR3 contains 14 residues. Trimming cost V 4 bases and J 3 bases; bases outside gene matches: 9. As DNA, the CDR3 is TGCAGCGTTGTAGGCCGGACAGGCGGCTACGAGCAGTACTTC. This gives the protein CSVVGRTGGYEQYF.

This clone was seen a handful of times. The chain combines TRBV9 with TRBJ2-7, with D perhaps given as TRBD1 or TRBD2 (6 bases each). CDR3 length equals 15 residues. The V gene's germline CDR1 is SGDLS and CDR2 YYNGEE. The V end lost 3 bases, the J end lost 3 bases, and 16 bases lay between the germline ends. CDR3 DNA: TGTGCCAGCAGCGAGGGGGGCGGTTTCTTCTACGAGCAGTACTTC. It specifies CASSEGGGFFYEQYF.

Here the CDR3 reads CATRERDNEQFF. The CDR3 bases are TGTGCCACCAGGGAGAGGGACAATGAGCAGTTCTTC. The rearrangement joins TRBV15 to TRBJ2-1; D is perhaps TRBD2 (5 bases). The CDR3 totals 12 residues. The germline V gene has CDR1 LNHNV and CDR2 YYDKDF (reference sequence). The V end lost 6 bases, the J end lost 5 bases, and 8 bases lay between the germline ends.

Of note for this clone: Different DNA sequences within this sample yield the same CDR3. DNA for the CDR3: TGTGCCAGCAGCGTAGGCGGGACAGGGACCTACGAGCAGTACTTC. It specifies CASSVGGTGTYEQYF. The J gene is TRBJ2-7, the V gene TRBV9; the match to TRBD1 covers 9 bases. Germline assignment: CDR1 SGDLS and CDR2 YYNGEE. This CDR3 region has 15 residues. Trimming took 0 bases from V and 2 from J; bases not matched to a gene: 3.